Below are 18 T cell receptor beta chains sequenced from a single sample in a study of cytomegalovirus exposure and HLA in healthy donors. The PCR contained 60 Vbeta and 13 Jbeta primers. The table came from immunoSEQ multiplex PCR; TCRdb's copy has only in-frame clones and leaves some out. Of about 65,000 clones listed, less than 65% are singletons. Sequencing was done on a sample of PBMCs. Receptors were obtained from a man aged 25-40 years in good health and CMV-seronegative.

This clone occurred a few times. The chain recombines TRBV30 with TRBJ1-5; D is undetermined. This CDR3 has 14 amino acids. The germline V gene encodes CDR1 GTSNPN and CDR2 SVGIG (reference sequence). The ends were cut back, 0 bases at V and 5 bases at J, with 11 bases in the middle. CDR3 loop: CAWSVLAGHQPQHF. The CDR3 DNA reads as TGTGCCTGGAGTGTACTAGCGGGCCATCAGCCCCAGCATTTT. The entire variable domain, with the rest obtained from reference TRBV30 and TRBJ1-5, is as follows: SQTIHQWPATLVQPVGSPLSLECTVEGTSNPNLYWYRQAAGRGLQLLFYSVGIGQISSEVPQNLSASRPQDRQFILSSKKLLLSDSGFYLCAWSVLAGHQPQHFGDGTRLSIL.

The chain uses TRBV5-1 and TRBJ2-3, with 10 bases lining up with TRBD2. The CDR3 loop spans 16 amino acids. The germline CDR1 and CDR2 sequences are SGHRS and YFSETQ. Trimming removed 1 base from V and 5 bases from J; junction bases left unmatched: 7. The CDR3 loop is CASSLSSGGAGDTQYF. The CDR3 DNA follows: TGCGCCAGCAGCTTGTCGAGCGGGGGGGCGGGAGATACGCAGTATTTT.

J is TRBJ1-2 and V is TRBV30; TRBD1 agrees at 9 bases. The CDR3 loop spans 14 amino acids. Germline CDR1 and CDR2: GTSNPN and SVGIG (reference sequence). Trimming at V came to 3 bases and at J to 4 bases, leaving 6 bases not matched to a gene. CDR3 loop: CAWSQGTGIYGYTF. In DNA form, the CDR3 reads TGTGCCTGGAGCCAGGGGACAGGGATCTATGGCTACACCTTC.

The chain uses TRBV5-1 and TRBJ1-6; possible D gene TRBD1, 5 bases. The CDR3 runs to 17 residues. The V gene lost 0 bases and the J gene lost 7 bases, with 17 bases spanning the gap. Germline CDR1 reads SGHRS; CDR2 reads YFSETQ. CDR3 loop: CASSLVPSGGGNSPLHF. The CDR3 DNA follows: TGCGCCAGCAGCTTGGTCCCCTCGGGGGGTGGAAATTCACCCCTCCACTTT.

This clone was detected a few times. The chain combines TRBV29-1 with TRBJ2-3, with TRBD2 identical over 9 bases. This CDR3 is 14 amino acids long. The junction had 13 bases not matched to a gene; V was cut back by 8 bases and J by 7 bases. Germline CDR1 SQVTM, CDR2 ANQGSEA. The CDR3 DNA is TGCAGCCCGAAAACTAGCGGGTTGACCTATACGCAGTATTTT. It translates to CSPKTSGLTYTQYF.

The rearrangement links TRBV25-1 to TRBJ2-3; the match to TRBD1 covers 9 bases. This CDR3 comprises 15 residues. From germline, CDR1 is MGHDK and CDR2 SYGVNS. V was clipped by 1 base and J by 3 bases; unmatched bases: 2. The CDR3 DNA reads TGTGCCAGCAGTGAATTAGGGACAGGGACAGATACGCAGTATTTT. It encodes CASSELGTGTDTQYF.

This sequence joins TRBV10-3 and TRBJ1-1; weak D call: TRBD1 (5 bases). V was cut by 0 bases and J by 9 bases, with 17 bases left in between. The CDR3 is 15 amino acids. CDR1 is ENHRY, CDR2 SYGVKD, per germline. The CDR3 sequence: CAISESSEGTSKAFF. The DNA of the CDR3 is TGTGCCATCAGTGAGTCGTCAGAGGGGACTTCCAAAGCTTTCTTT.

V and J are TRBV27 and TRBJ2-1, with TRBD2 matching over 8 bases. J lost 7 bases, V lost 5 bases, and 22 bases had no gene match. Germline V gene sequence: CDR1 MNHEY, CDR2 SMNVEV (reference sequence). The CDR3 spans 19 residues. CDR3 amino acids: CASSQQSWAGGARFNEQFF. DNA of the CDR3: TGTGCCAGCAGTCAACAAAGTTGGGCCGGGGGGGCCAGGTTTAATGAGCAGTTCTTC.

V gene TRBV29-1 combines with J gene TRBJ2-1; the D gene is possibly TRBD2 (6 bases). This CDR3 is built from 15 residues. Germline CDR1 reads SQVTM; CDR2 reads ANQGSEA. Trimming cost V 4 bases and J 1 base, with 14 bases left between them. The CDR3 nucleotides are TGCAGCGTTGGGGGTAGCGGTGAATCCTACAATGAGCAGTTCTTC. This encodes CSVGGSGESYNEQFF.

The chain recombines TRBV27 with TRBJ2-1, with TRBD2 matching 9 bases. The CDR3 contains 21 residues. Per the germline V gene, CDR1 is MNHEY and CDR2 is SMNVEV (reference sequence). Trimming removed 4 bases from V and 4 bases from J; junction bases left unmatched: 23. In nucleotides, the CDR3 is TGTGCCAGCAGTTCCCTATACATCGTAGAACAGCGGGGGGTATCATACAATGAGCAGTTCTTC. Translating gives CASSSLYIVEQRGVSYNEQFF.

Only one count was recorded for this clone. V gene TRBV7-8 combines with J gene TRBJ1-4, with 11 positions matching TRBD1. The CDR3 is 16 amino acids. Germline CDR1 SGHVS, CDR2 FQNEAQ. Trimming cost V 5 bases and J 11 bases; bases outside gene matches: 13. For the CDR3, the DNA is TGTGCCAGCAGCGTACGGACAGGGGGCGAAGGTTGGAAACTGTTTTTT. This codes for CASSVRTGGEGWKLFF.

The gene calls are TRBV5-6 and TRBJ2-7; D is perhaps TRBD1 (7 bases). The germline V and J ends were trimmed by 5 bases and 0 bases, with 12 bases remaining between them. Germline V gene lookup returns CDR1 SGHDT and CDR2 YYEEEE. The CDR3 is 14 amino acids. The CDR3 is CASSSGDSSYEQYF. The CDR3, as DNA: TGTGCCAGCAGTTCGGGGGACAGCTCCTACGAGCAGTACTTC.

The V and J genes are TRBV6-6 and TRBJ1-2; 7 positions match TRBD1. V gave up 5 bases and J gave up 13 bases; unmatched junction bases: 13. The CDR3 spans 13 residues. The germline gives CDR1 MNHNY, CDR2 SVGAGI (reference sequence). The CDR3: CASSPTGQSSITF. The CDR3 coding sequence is TGTGCCAGCAGTCCAACGGGACAGTCTTCAATCACCTTC.

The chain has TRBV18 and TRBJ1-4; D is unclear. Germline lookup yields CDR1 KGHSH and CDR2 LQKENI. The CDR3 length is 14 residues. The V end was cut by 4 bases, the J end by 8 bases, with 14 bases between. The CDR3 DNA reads TGTGCCAGCTCACAGGCCGGGTGGAGGGAAAAACTGTTTTTT. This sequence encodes CASSQAGWREKLFF. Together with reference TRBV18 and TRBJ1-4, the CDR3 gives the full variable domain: NAGVMQNPRHLVRRRGQEARLRCSPMKGHSHVYWYRQLPEEGLKFMVYLQKENIIDESGMPKERFSAEFPKEGPSILRIQQVVRGDSAAYFCASSQAGWREKLFFGSGTQLSVL.

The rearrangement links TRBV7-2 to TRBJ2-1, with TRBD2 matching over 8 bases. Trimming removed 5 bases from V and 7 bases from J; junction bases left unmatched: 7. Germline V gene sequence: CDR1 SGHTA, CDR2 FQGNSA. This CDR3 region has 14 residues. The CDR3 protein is CASSLGLAWNEQFF. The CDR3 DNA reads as TGTGCCAGCAGCCTCGGACTAGCATGGAATGAGCAGTTCTTC. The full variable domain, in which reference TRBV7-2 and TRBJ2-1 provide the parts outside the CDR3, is GAGVSQSPSNKVTEKGKDVELRCDPISGHTALYWYRQSLGQGLEFLIYFQGNSAPDKSGLPSDRFSAERTGGSVSTLTIQRTQQEDSAVYLCASSLGLAWNEQFFGPGTRLTVL.

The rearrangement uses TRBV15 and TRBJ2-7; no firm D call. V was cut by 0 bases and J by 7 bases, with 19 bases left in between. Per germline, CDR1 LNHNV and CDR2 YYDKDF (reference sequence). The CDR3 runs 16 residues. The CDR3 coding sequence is TGTGCCACCAGCAGAGATTTTCAGCGCCCCAATTGGGAGCAGTACTTC. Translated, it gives CATSRDFQRPNWEQYF. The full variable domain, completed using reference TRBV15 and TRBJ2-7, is DAMVIQNPRYQVTQFGKPVTLSCSQTLNHNVMYWYQQKSSQAPKLLFHYYDKDFNNEADTPDNFQSRRPNTSFCFLDIRSPGLGDTAMYLCATSRDFQRPNWEQYFGPGTRLTVT.

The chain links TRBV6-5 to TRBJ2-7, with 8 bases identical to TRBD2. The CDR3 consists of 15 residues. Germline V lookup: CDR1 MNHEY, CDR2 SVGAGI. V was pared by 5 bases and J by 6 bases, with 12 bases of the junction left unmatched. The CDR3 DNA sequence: TGTGCCAGCAGTCCGAGCGGGGGTCTGATCTCCGAGCAGTACTTC. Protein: CASSPSGGLISEQYF.

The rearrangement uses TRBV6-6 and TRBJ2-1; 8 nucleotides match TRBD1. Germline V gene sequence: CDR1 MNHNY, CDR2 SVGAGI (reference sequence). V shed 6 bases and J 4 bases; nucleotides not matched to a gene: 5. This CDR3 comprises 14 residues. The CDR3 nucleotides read TGTGCCAGCAGAACGGGACAGGAATACAATGAGCAGTTCTTC. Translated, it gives CASRTGQEYNEQFF.